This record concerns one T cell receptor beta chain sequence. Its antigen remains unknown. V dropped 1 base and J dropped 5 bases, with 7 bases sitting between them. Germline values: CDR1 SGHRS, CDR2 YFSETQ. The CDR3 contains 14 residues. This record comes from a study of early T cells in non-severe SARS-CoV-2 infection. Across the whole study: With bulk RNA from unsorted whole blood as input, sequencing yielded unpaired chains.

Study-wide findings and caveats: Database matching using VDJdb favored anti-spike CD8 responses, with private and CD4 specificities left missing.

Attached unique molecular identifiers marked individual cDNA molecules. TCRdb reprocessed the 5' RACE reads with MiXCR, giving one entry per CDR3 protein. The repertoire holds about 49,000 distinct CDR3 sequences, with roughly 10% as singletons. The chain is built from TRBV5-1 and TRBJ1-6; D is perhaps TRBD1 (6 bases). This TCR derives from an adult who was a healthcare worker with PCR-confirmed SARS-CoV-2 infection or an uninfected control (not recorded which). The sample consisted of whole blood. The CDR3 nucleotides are TGCGCCAGCAGCTTGACAGGGAATAATTCACCCCTCCACTTT. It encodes CASSLTGNNSPLHF.